Below, one T cell receptor (beta chain) is given with its context. The antigen is unknown. The V gene's germline CDR1 is SNHLY and CDR2 FYNNEI. The CDR3 is 14 amino acids. V was clipped by 10 bases and J by 1 base, with 16 bases between them. This sample was included in a study of T cell responses to AZD1222 COVID-19 vaccine. The study, taken as a whole, reports: Two AZD1222 doses significantly raised spike-specific TCR breadth and depth over controls. No day 14 peak samples; only post-peak repertoires were characterized.

Clones were read by immunoSEQ multiplex PCR, and TCRdb kept only the in-frame ones, dropping some. The sample has roughly 180,000 clones, about 93% seen once. The receptor's source is an adult in good health. V usage is TRBV2 and J usage is TRBJ1-1; perhaps TRBD1 as D (5 bases). The sample consisted of peripheral blood, taken on day 0 of AZD1222 vaccination. The CDR3 protein is CATNPGGGNTEAFF. DNA of the CDR3: TGTGCCACCAACCCCGGGGGAGGGAACACTGAAGCTTTCTTT.